What follows are 3 T cell receptor beta chains derived from one specimen sequenced in a study of identical twins. MiXCR, run by TCRdb on the 5' RACE reads, gives a single entry per CDR3 protein. Altogether 1.5 million or so distinct CDR3 sequences are present, 25% to 35% being singletons, with the ten largest covering more than 0.25%. Source material: cord blood. The receptors come from a newborn girl in good health.

This clonotype was recorded a few times. The chain has TRBV6-7 and TRBJ2-1, with D perhaps matching TRBD2 (5 bases). TRBV6-7 qualifies as an ORF whose function is uncertain. The CDR3 spans 15 residues. V shed 2 bases and J shed 1 base, with 9 bases lying between them. CDR3 in DNA: TGTGCCAGCAGTTACGGGAGCAGGTCCTACAATGAGCAGTTCTTC. Protein product: CASSYGSRSYNEQFF.

This clonotype turned up a few times. The chain employs TRBV4-1 and TRBJ2-3, with TRBD1 matching 8 bases. The CDR3 length is 15 residues. The V segment lost 6 bases and the J segment 4 bases; nucleotides outside the gene matches: 9. Germline V gene lookup returns CDR1 MGHRA and CDR2 YSYEKL. The CDR3 bases are TGCGCCAGCAGTTTCTCAGGGGGCTGGTCAGATACGCAGTATTTT. Protein sequence: CASSFSGGWSDTQYF.

The rearrangement uses TRBV20-1 and TRBJ2-1; 7 nucleotides agree with TRBD1. Germline trimming cut 6 bases from V and 6 bases from J; bases unmatched to any gene: 2. The CDR3 is 11 residues long. CDR1 DFQATT and CDR2 SNEGSKA come from the germline V gene (reference sequence). CDR3 bases: TGCAGTGCGGCAGGGGGCAATGAGCAGTTCTTC. This codes for CSAAGGNEQFF.